This T cell receptor (beta chain) was documented in a study of shared clonotypes between healthy human individuals. Regarding the study as a whole: Depth was large, yet rarefaction showed that sorted-subset sequencing was incomplete. Generation probabilities were higher for clonotypes shared across all four sorted-subset donors than for unshared ones.

The repertoire was sequenced with immunoSEQ multiplex PCR; TCRdb's copy has only in-frame clones and lacks some. The sample carries hundreds of thousands of clones, about 96% recorded once. Naive CD8 isolation took CD45RO-negative cells positively selected for CCR7 and excluded terminally differentiated effector memory CD45RA+ cells. CDR3 size: 13 residues. V lost 2 bases and J 2 bases, leaving 6 bases between the germline ends. The V gene's germline CDR1 is MNHEY and CDR2 SMNVEV (reference sequence). Note on this clone: Its antigen is still unknown. Other DNA sequences in this specimen translate into the identical CDR3.

Sequencing was performed on naive CD8+ T cells sorted from blood. V and J are TRBV27 and TRBJ1-1, with no clear D. The TCR was taken from a young woman in good health. CDR3 nucleotide sequence: TGTGCCAGCAGTTTAGCGGAAAACACTGAAGCTTTCTTT. Translated, it gives CASSLAENTEAFF.